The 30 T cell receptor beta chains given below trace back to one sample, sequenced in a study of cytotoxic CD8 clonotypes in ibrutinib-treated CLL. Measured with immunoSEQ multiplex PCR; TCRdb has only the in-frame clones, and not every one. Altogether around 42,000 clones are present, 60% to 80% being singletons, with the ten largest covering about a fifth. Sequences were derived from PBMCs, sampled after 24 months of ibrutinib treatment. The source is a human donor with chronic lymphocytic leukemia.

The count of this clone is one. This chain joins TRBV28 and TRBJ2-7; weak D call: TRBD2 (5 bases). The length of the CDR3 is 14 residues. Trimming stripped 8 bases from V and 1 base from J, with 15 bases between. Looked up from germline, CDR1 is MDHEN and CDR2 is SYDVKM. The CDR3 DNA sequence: TGTGCCAGCGCAGCCCTCCGGGGATCCTACGAGCAGTACTTC. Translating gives CASAALRGSYEQYF.

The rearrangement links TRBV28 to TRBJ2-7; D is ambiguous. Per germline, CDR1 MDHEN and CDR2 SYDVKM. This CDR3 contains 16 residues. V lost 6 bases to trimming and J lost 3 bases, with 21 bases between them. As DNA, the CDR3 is TGTGCCAGCAGCTCAACGCAATACTTTACCTTCTACGAGCAGTACTTC. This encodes CASSSTQYFTFYEQYF.

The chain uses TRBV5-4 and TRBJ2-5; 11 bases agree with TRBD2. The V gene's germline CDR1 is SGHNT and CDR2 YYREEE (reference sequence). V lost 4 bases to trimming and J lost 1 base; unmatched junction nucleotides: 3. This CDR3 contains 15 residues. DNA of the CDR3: TGTGCCAGCAGCCCGGGACTAGCGGTCCAAGAGACCCAGTACTTC. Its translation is CASSPGLAVQETQYF.

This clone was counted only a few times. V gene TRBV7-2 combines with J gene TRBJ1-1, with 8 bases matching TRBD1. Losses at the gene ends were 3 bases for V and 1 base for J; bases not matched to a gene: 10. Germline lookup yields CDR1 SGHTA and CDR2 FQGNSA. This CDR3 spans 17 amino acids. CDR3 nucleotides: TGTGCCAGCAGCTTCGAGGGGCAGGGGGCCGGGAACACTGAAGCTTTCTTT. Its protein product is CASSFEGQGAGNTEAFF.

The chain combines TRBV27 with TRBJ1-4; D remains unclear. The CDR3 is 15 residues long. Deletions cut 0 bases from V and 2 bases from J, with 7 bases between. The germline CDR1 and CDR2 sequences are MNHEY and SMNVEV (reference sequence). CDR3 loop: CASSLSPSTNEKLFF. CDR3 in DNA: TGTGCCAGCAGTTTATCCCCCAGCACTAATGAAAAACTGTTTTTT.

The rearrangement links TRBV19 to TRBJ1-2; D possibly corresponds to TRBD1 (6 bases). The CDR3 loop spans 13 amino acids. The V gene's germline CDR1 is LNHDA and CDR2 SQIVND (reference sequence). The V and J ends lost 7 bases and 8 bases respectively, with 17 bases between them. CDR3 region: CASIPSRGEGYTF. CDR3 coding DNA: TGTGCCAGTATCCCATCCAGGGGAGAAGGCTACACCTTC.

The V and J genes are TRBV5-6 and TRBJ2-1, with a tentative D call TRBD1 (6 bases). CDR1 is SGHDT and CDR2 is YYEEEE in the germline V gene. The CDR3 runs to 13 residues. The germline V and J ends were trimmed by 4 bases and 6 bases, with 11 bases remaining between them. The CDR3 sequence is CASSRPRGNEQFF. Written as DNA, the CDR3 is TGTGCCAGCAGCCGCCCCAGGGGCAATGAGCAGTTCTTC.

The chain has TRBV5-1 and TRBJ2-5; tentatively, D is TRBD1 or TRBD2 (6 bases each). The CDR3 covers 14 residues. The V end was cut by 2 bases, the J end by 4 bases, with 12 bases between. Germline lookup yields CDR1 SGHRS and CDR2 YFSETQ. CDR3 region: CASSLGGLGETQYF. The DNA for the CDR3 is TGCGCCAGCAGCTTAGGGGGGCTGGGAGAGACCCAGTACTTC.

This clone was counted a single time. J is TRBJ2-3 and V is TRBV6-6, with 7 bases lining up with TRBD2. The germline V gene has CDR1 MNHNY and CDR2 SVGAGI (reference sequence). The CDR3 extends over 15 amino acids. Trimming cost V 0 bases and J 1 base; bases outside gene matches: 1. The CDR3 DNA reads TGTGCCAGCAGTTACTCTCGGGGGGGCACAGATACGCAGTATTTT. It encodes CASSYSRGGTDTQYF.

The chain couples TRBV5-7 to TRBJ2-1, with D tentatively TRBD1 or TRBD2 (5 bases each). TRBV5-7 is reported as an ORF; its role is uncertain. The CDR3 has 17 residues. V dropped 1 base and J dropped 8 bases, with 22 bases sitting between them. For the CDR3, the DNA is TGTGCCAGCAGCTTGAGACGCCGGGGCACGGAGAATGATGAGCAGTTCTTC. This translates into CASSLRRRGTENDEQFF.

As DNA, the CDR3 is TGTGCCTGGAGTGCGGGACAGGGGGCCGGGGAGCTGTTTTTT. Translation: CAWSAGQGAGELFF. The chain couples TRBV30 to TRBJ2-2; 11 nucleotides line up with TRBD1. The V gene's germline CDR1 is GTSNPN and CDR2 SVGIG (reference sequence). CDR3 length equals 14 residues. Trimming removed 1 base from V and 6 bases from J; junction bases left unmatched: 1. Full variable domain (missing parts from reference TRBV30 and TRBJ2-2): SQTIHQWPATLVQPVGSPLSLECTVEGTSNPNLYWYRQAAGRGLQLLFYSVGIGQISSEVPQNLSASRPQDRQFILSSKKLLLSDSGFYLCAWSAGQGAGELFFGEGSRLTVL.

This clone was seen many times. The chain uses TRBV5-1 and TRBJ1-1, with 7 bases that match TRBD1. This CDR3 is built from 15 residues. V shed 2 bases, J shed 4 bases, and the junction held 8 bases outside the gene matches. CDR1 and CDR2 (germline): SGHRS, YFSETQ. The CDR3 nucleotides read TGCGCCAGCAGCTTTCGACAGGGTGGGAGCACTGAAGCTTTCTTT. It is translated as CASSFRQGGSTEAFF.

In nucleotides, the CDR3 is TGTGCCAGCAGCTTGTCCCCAGTTGAACCCCTCCACTTT. Translated: CASSLSPVEPLHF. The V call is TRBV7-9, the J call TRBJ1-6; D is unresolved. Trimming shortened V by 3 bases and J by 12 bases, and 12 bases separated the two germline ends. Germline assignment: CDR1 SEHNR and CDR2 FQNEAQ (reference sequence). The CDR3 runs 13 residues.

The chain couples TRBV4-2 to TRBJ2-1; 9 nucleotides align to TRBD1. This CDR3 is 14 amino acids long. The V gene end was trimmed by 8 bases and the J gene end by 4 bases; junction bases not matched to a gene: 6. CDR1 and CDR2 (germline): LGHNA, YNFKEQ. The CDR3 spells CASSGTGPYNEQFF. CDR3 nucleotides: TGTGCCAGCTCGGGGACAGGGCCTTACAATGAGCAGTTCTTC.

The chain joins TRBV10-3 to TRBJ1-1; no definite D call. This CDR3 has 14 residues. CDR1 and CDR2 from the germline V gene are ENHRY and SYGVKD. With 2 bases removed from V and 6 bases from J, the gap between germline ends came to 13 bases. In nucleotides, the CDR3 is TGTGCCATCAGTGAGCCCCCTCCCTTGGCTGAAGCTTTCTTT. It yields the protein CAISEPPPLAEAFF.

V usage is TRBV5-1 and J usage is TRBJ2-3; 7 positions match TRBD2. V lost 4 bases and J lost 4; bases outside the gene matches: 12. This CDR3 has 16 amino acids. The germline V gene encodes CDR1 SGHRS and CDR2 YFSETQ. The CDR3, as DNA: TGCGCCAGCAGCCCTGATGGGAGGGCCTTGGCAGATACGCAGTATTTT. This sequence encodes CASSPDGRALADTQYF.

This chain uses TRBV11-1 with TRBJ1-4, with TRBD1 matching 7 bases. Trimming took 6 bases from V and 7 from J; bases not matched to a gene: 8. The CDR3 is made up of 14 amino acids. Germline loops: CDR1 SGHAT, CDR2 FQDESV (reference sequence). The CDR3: CASSRQGSAEKLFF. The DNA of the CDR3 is TGTGCCAGCAGTAGACAGGGAAGCGCTGAAAAACTGTTTTTT.

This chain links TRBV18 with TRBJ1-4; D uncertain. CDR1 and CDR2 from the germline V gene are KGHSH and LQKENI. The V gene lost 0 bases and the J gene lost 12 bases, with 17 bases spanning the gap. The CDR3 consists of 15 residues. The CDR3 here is CASSPPSGSPGELFF. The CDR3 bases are TGTGCCAGCTCACCACCCTCGGGTTCACCGGGTGAACTGTTTTTT.

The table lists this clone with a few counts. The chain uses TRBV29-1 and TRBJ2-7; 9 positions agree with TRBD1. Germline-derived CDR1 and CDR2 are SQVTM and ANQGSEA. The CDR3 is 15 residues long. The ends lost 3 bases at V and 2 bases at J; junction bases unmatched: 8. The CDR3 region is CSVEERDRDTYEQYF. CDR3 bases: TGCAGCGTTGAGGAAAGGGACAGGGACACCTACGAGCAGTACTTC.

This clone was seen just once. The DNA for the CDR3 is TGTGCCACCAGCAGAGTGCAGTTCTCTGGAAACACCATATATTTT. Translated, it gives CATSRVQFSGNTIYF. The gene calls are TRBV15 and TRBJ1-3; D is unclear. Germline lookup yields CDR1 LNHNV and CDR2 YYDKDF (reference sequence). This CDR3 is 15 amino acids long. Between the trimmed V and J ends, which lost 1 base and 0 bases, there was a span of 7 bases.

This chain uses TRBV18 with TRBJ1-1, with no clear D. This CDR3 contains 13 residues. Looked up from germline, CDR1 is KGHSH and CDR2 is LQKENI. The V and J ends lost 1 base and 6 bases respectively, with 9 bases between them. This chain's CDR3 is CASSPQLEAEAFF. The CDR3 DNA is TGTGCCAGCTCACCACAATTGGAGGCTGAAGCTTTCTTT. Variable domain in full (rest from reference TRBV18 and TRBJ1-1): NAGVMQNPRHLVRRRGQEARLRCSPMKGHSHVYWYRQLPEEGLKFMVYLQKENIIDESGMPKERFSAEFPKEGPSILRIQQVVRGDSAAYFCASSPQLEAEAFFGQGTRLTVV.

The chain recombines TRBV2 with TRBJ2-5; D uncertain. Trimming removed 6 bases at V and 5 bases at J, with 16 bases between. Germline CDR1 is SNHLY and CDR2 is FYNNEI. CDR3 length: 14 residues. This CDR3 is CASSATGSKETQYF. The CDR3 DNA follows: TGTGCCAGCAGCGCTACGGGCTCTAAGGAGACCCAGTACTTC.

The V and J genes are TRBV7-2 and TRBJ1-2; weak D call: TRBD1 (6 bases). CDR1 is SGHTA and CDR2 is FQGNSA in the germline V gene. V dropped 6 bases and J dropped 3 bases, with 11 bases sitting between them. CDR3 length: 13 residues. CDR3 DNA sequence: TGTGCCAGCAGTCCTCGGACAGACTATGGCTACACCTTC. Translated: CASSPRTDYGYTF. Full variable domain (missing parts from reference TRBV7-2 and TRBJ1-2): GAGVSQSPSNKVTEKGKDVELRCDPISGHTALYWYRQSLGQGLEFLIYFQGNSAPDKSGLPSDRFSAERTGGSVSTLTIQRTQQEDSAVYLCASSPRTDYGYTFGSGTRLTVV.

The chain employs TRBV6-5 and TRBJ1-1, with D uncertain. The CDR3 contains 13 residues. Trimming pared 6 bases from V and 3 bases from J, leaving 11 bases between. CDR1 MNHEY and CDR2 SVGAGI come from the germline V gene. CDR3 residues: CASRDFGDTEAFF. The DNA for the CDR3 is TGTGCCAGCAGAGACTTTGGGGACACTGAAGCTTTCTTT.

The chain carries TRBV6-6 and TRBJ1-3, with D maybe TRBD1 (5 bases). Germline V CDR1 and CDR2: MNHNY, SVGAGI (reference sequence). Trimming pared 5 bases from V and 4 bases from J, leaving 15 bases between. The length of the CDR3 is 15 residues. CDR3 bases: TGTGCCAGCAGTGCCCCGACGGGGCCAGGAAACACCATATATTTT. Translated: CASSAPTGPGNTIYF.

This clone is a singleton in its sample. The DNA of the CDR3 is TGTGCCACTCACAGTGGGGGTTGGTATAACACTGAAGCTTTCTTT. Translated: CATHSGGWYNTEAFF. The V and J genes are TRBV10-3 and TRBJ1-1; D may be TRBD1 (5 bases). Looked up from germline, CDR1 is ENHRY and CDR2 is SYGVKD. Trimming left V 10 bases short and J 2 bases short, with 20 bases between. The CDR3 loop spans 15 amino acids.

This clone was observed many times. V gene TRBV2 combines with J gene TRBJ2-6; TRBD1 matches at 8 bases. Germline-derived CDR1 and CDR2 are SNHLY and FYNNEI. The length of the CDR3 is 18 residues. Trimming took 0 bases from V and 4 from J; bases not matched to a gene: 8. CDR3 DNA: TGTGCCAGCAGTGAAGCATGGCAGGGGGCCTGGGGGGCCAACGTCCTGACTTTC. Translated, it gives CASSEAWQGAWGANVLTF.

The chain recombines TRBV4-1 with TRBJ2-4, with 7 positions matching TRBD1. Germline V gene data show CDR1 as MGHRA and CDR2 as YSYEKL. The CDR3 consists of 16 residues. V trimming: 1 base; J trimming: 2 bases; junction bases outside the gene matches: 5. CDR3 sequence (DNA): TGCGCCAGCAGCCAAGTCCCGACAGGGACCAAAAACATTCAGTACTTC. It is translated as CASSQVPTGTKNIQYF.

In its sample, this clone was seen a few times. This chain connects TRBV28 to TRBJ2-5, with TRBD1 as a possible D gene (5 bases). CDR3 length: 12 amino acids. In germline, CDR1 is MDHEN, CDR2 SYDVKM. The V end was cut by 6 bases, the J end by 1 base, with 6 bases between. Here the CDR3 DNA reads TGTGCCAGCAGGCAGGGCCAAGAGACCCAGTACTTC. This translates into CASRQGQETQYF.

CDR3 residues: CATSGQGSYSNQPQHF. The CDR3 bases are TGTGCCACCTCGGGACAGGGGTCCTATAGCAATCAGCCCCAGCATTTT. This chain uses TRBV2 with TRBJ1-5; 10 nucleotides agree with TRBD1. J gave up 0 bases and V 10 bases, and 9 bases lay outside the gene matches. In germline, CDR1 is SNHLY, CDR2 FYNNEI. The CDR3 totals 16 residues.